This paragraph covers one TCR beta chain sequence. The germline V gene has CDR1 SGHDT and CDR2 YYEEEE. The CDR3 is 13 residues long. V gave up 3 bases and J gave up 0 bases, with 4 bases separating them. How the authors handled the data: Amplification of reference gene primers provided the estimated nucleated cell counts. Sequencing used immunoSEQ multiplex PCR; TCRdb keeps in-frame clones, though not all of them. That table gives V, J and clone size, and the DNA gave D and trimming. This table holds around 360,000 clones, roughly 87% found once. The data belong to a study of blood T cell repertoires in COVID-19. On the study more broadly: Acute and convalescent COVID-19 specimens originated in the United States, Italy and Spain.

The gene calls are TRBV5-6 and TRBJ2-1, with D unresolved. This receptor was identified in a woman in her 30s who had recovered from COVID-19. Sequenced: PBMCs or T cells enriched from blood (not recorded which). CDR3 amino acids: CASSSGSYNEQFF. CDR3 DNA: TGTGCCAGCAGCTCCGGCTCCTACAATGAGCAGTTCTTC.